A selection of T cell receptor beta chains follows, all from one sample in a study of T cell responses to AZD1222 COVID-19 vaccine. TCRdb's table, derived via immunoSEQ multiplex PCR, lists solely in-frame clones and lacks some. This sample carries some 200,000 clones, about 94% of them seen once, and the ten largest clones take 1.5% to 2%. This sample comprised peripheral blood, obtained 28 days after the second dose of the MenACWY control vaccine. These receptors were taken from an adult who received the MenACWY meningococcal vaccine as a control. CDR3s include the opening cysteine and the closing phenylalanine or tryptophan. A D gene is named only where the DNA matches it firmly. Clone size appears in some rows only: once, few, many, or a class for an expanded clone.

J gene: TRBJ1-5; D gene: TRBD1; V gene: TRBV19; clone size: NA; CDR3 DNA: TGTGCCAGTAGTTCGCAGGACAGGCTCGGCAATCAGCCCCAGCATTTT; CDR3 protein: CASSSQDRLGNQPQHF
J gene: TRBJ1-6; D gene: NA; V gene: TRBV30; clone size: NA; CDR3 DNA: TGTGCCTGGAGCGGGACGGATAATTCACCCCTCCACTTT; CDR3 protein: CAWSGTDNSPLHF
J gene: TRBJ2-4; D gene: NA; V gene: TRBV20-1; clone size: NA; CDR3 DNA: TGCAGTGCGGGGGTGAGGTACTTC; CDR3 protein: CSAGVRYF
J gene: TRBJ2-3; D gene: NA; V gene: TRBV19; clone size: NA; CDR3 DNA: TGTGCCAGTACTGCAGATACGCAGTATTTT; CDR3 protein: CASTADTQYF
J gene: TRBJ1-3; D gene: TRBD1; V gene: TRBV10-3; clone size: NA; CDR3 DNA: TGTGCCATCAGTAACAACAGGGGGCCTGGAAACACCATATATTTT; CDR3 protein: CAISNNRGPGNTIYF
J gene: TRBJ2-7; D gene: NA; V gene: TRBV28; clone size: NA; CDR3 DNA: TGTGCCTCCGGCTACCCCTACGAGCAGTACTTC; CDR3 protein: CASGYPYEQYF
J gene: TRBJ1-5; D gene: NA; V gene: TRBV19; clone size: once; CDR3 DNA: TGTGCCAGTAGTGCCCGGGACACACTTAGCAATCAGCCCCAGCATTTT; CDR3 protein: CASSARDTLSNQPQHF
J gene: TRBJ2-2; D gene: NA; V gene: TRBV25-1; clone size: NA; CDR3 DNA: TGTGCCAGCAGTGATCGTCCTAACGCCGGGGAGCTGTTTTTT; CDR3 protein: CASSDRPNAGELFF
J gene: TRBJ2-1; D gene: NA; V gene: TRBV6-2/TRBV6-3; clone size: few; CDR3 DNA: TGTGCCAGCAGTTTCCCGACTAGACCCTTCTTC; CDR3 protein: CASSFPTRPFF
J gene: TRBJ1-3; D gene: NA; V gene: TRBV9; clone size: NA; CDR3 DNA: TGTGCCAGCAGCGTGGGCCAAGGAAAAATCTCTGGAAACACCATATATTTT; CDR3 protein: CASSVGQGKISGNTIYF
J gene: TRBJ2-5; D gene: NA; V gene: TRBV7-3; clone size: once; CDR3 DNA: TGTGCCAGCAGCTCGAATCCAGGGAAAGAGACCCAGTACTTC; CDR3 protein: CASSSNPGKETQYF
J gene: TRBJ2-7; D gene: TRBD1; V gene: TRBV11-3; clone size: NA; CDR3 DNA: TGTGCCAGCAGCCTTACAGGGGGCTACGAGCAGTACTTC; CDR3 protein: CASSLTGGYEQYF
J gene: TRBJ2-2; D gene: TRBD2; V gene: TRBV11-2; clone size: NA; CDR3 DNA: TGTGCCAGCAGCTTAGAGCCTAGCGGGGCCGGGGAGCTGTTTTTT; CDR3 protein: CASSLEPSGAGELFF
J gene: TRBJ2-7; D gene: NA; V gene: TRBV3-1/TRBV3-2; clone size: NA; CDR3 DNA: TGTGCCAGCAGCCAAGTCAGGGGCAGTCCTTTCTCCTACGAGCAGTACTTC; CDR3 protein: CASSQVRGSPFSYEQYF
J gene: TRBJ1-5; D gene: NA; V gene: TRBV29-1; clone size: NA; CDR3 DNA: TGCAGCGTTCTGCCTGGGACGGCCGGGTCAGCCCAGCATTTT; CDR3 protein: CSVLPGTAGSAQHF
J gene: TRBJ1-6; D gene: TRBD1; V gene: TRBV9; clone size: NA; CDR3 DNA: TGTGCCAGCAGCGAACAGGGGGCTGATTCACCCCTCCACTTT; CDR3 protein: CASSEQGADSPLHF
J gene: TRBJ2-3; D gene: NA; V gene: TRBV18; clone size: NA; CDR3 DNA: TGTGCCAGCTCACCACCGAACACAGATACGCAGTATTTT; CDR3 protein: CASSPPNTDTQYF
J gene: TRBJ2-1; D gene: NA; V gene: TRBV7-2; clone size: NA; CDR3 DNA: TGTGCCAGCAGCTTGGGTAGTGCGGTTTCCTACAATGAGCAGTTCTTC; CDR3 protein: CASSLGSAVSYNEQFF
J gene: TRBJ2-1; D gene: NA; V gene: TRBV24-1; clone size: NA; CDR3 DNA: TGTGCCACCGCCATCAAGGGACGGGCCGACAATGAGCAGTTCTTC; CDR3 protein: CATAIKGRADNEQFF
J gene: TRBJ2-1; D gene: NA; V gene: TRBV7-9; clone size: NA; CDR3 DNA: TGTGCCAGCAGCTCGACAGAATACAATGAGCAGTTCTTC; CDR3 protein: CASSSTEYNEQFF
J gene: TRBJ2-2; D gene: TRBD2; V gene: TRBV10-3; clone size: NA; CDR3 DNA: TGTGCCATCAACCGGGGGGGTACATTTGGTGCCGGGGAGCTGTTTTTT; CDR3 protein: CAINRGGTFGAGELFF
J gene: TRBJ2-3; D gene: NA; V gene: TRBV29-1; clone size: NA; CDR3 DNA: TGCAGCGTTACCCTTGCGGATACGCAGTATTTT; CDR3 protein: CSVTLADTQYF
J gene: TRBJ1-1; D gene: TRBD1; V gene: TRBV19; clone size: NA; CDR3 DNA: TGTGCCAGTTCCCGGGACAGGGGGACCACTGAAGCTTTCTTT; CDR3 protein: CASSRDRGTTEAFF
J gene: TRBJ2-7; D gene: NA; V gene: TRBV7-3; clone size: NA; CDR3 DNA: TGTGCCAGCAGCCCCGCCCCAAGCGGACCCTACGAGCAGTACTTC; CDR3 protein: CASSPAPSGPYEQYF
J gene: TRBJ2-7; D gene: TRBD1; V gene: TRBV18; clone size: NA; CDR3 DNA: TGTGCCAGCTCACGGGACAGGCAGAGCTACGAGCAGTACTTC; CDR3 protein: CASSRDRQSYEQYF
J gene: TRBJ2-2; D gene: TRBD2; V gene: TRBV14; clone size: NA; CDR3 DNA: TGTGCCAGCAGGACTAGCGGGAGCACCGGGGAGCTGTTTTTT; CDR3 protein: CASRTSGSTGELFF
J gene: TRBJ1-2; D gene: TRBD1; V gene: TRBV5-1; clone size: NA; CDR3 DNA: TGCGCCAGCAGCCTTTTGAGGGGGCAAGGCTACACCTTC; CDR3 protein: CASSLLRGQGYTF
J gene: TRBJ2-5; D gene: TRBD2; V gene: TRBV10-3; clone size: few; CDR3 DNA: TGTGCCATCAGTGAGCAGTTACTAGCGGGAGGAGAGACCCAGTACTTC; CDR3 protein: CAISEQLLAGGETQYF
J gene: TRBJ2-5; D gene: NA; V gene: TRBV16; clone size: NA; CDR3 DNA: TGTGCCAGCCGAAGTCTTCAGTCCCAAGAGACCCAGTACTTC; CDR3 protein: CASRSLQSQETQYF
J gene: TRBJ2-5; D gene: NA; V gene: TRBV9; clone size: once; CDR3 DNA: TGTGCCAGCAGCTTGGGGTTGTTAGGAGAGACCCAGTACTTC; CDR3 protein: CASSLGLLGETQYF
J gene: TRBJ2-1; D gene: NA; V gene: TRBV6-5; clone size: NA; CDR3 DNA: TGTGCCAGCAGTTACGGCGGGTTCAATGAGCAGTTCTTC; CDR3 protein: CASSYGGFNEQFF
J gene: TRBJ2-5; D gene: TRBD1; V gene: TRBV7-9; clone size: NA; CDR3 DNA: TGTGCCAGCAGCCCCGTACAGGGGCAACAAGAGACCCAGTACTTC; CDR3 protein: CASSPVQGQQETQYF